This TCR beta chain was documented in a study of blood T cell repertoires in COVID-19. The CDR3 loop spans 16 amino acids. In germline, CDR1 is SGHAT, CDR2 FQDESV (reference sequence). V dropped 0 bases and J dropped 6; count of bases not matched to a gene: 8. Clones were sequenced by immunoSEQ multiplex PCR, and TCRdb holds only the in-frame ones, with some missing. There are some 24,000 clones in the sample; 85% to 90% occur only once, and just under 20% lies in the top ten. The source of this sequence is a human donor in a cohort sampled during active COVID-19. Sequencing was performed on peripheral blood. The chain uses TRBV11-1 and TRBJ2-7, with 10 bases identical to TRBD2. The CDR3: CASSLARSGRAFEQYF. The CDR3 coding sequence is TGTGCCAGCAGCTTAGCGCGAAGCGGGAGGGCCTTCGAGCAGTACTTC.